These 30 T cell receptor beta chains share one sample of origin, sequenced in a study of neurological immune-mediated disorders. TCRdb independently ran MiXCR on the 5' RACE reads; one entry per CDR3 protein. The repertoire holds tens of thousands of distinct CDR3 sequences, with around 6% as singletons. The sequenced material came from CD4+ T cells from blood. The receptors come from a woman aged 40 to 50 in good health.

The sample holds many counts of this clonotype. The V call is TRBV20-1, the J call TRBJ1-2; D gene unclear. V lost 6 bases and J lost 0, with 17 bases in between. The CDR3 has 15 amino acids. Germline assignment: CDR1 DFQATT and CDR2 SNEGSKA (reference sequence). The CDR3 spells CSASPPMGANYGYTF. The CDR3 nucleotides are TGCAGTGCCTCTCCCCCGATGGGAGCTAACTATGGCTACACCTTC.

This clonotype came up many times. The CDR3 is CASGGLGLGEQFF. DNA of the CDR3: TGTGCCAGCGGGGGGCTCGGCCTTGGAGAGCAGTTCTTC. The rearrangement links TRBV5-5 to TRBJ2-1; D is perhaps TRBD1 or TRBD2 (6 bases each). Trimming removed 7 bases at V and 10 bases at J, with 18 bases between. CDR3 size: 13 residues. Germline values: CDR1 SGHKS, CDR2 YYEKEE (reference sequence).

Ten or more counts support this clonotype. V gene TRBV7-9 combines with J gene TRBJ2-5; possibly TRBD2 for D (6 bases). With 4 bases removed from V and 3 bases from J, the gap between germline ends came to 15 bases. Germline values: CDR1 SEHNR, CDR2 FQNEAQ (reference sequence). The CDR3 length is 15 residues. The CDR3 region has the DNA TGTGCCAGCAGCTCCCTGACTAGGGGAAAAGAGACCCAGTACTTC. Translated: CASSSLTRGKETQYF. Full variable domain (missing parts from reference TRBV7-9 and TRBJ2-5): DTGVSQNPRHKITKRGQNVTFRCDPISEHNRLYWYRQTLGQGPEFLTYFQNEAQLEKSRLLSDRFSAERPKGSFSTLEIQRTEQGDSAMYLCASSSLTRGKETQYFGPGTRLLVL.

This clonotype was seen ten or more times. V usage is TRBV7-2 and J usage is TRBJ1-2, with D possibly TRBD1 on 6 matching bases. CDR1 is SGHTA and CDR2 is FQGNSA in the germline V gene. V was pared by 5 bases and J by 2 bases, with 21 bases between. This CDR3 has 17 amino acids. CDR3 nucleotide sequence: TGTGCCAGCAGCCCTACCCGGGCGCAGGGGCACAACTATGGCTACACCTTC. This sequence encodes CASSPTRAQGHNYGYTF. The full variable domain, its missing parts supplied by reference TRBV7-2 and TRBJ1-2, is GAGVSQSPSNKVTEKGKDVELRCDPISGHTALYWYRQSLGQGLEFLIYFQGNSAPDKSGLPSDRFSAERTGGSVSTLTIQRTQQEDSAVYLCASSPTRAQGHNYGYTFGSGTRLTVV.

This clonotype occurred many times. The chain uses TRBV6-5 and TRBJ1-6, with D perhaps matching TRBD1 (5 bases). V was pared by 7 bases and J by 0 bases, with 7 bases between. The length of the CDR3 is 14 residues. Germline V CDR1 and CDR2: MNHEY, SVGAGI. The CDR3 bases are TGTGCCAGCACCGGACACTCCTATAATTCACCCCTCCACTTT. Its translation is CASTGHSYNSPLHF.

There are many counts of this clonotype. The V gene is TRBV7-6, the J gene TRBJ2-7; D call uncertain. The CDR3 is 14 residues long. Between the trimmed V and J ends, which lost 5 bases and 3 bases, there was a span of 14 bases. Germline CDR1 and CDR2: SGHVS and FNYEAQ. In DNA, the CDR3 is TGTGCCAGCAGCCCAACCAGGTTAAGCTACGAGCAGTACTTC. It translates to CASSPTRLSYEQYF. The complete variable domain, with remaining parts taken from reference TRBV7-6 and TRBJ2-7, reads GAGVSQSPRYKVTKRGQDVALRCDPISGHVSLYWYRQALGQGPEFLTYFNYEAQQDKSGLPNDRFSAERPEGSISTLTIQRTEQRDSAMYRCASSPTRLSYEQYFGPGTRLTVT.

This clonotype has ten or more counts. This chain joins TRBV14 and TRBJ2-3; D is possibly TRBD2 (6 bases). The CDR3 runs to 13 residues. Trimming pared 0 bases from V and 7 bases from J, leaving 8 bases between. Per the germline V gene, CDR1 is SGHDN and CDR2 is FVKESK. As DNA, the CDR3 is TGTGCCAGCAGCCAAGAACTAGCTAATACGCAGTATTTT. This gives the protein CASSQELANTQYF. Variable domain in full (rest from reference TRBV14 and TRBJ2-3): EAGVTQFPSHSVIEKGQTVTLRCDPISGHDNLYWYRRVMGKEIKFLLHFVKESKQDESGMPNNRFLAERTGGTYSTLKVQPAELEDSGVYFCASSQELANTQYFGPGTRLTVL.

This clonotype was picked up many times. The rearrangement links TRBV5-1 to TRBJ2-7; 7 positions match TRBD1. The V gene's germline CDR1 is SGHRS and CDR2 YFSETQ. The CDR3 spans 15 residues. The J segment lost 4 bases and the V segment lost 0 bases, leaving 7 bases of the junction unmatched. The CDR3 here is CASSLATGVLYEQYF. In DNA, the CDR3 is TGCGCCAGCAGCTTGGCCACAGGGGTTCTGTACGAGCAGTACTTC.

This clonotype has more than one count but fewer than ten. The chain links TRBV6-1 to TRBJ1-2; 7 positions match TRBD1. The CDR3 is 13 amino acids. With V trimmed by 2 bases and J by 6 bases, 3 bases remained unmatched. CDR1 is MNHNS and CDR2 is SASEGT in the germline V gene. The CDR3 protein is CASSEKGANGYTF. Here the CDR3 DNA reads TGTGCCAGCAGTGAAAAGGGGGCGAATGGCTACACCTTC.

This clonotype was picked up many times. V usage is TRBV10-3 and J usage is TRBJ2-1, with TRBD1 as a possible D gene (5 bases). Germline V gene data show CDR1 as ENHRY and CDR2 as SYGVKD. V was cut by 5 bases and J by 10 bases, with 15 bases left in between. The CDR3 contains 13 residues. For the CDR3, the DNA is TGTGCCATCAGTCGACAGAGTGTAAGCGAGCAGTTCTTC. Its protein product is CAISRQSVSEQFF.

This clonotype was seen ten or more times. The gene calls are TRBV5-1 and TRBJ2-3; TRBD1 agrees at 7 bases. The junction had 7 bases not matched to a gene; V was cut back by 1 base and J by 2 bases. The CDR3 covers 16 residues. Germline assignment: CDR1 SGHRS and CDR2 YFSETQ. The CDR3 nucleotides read TGCGCCAGCAGCTTGTTTCCGGGACAGTCCACAGATACGCAGTATTTT. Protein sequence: CASSLFPGQSTDTQYF.

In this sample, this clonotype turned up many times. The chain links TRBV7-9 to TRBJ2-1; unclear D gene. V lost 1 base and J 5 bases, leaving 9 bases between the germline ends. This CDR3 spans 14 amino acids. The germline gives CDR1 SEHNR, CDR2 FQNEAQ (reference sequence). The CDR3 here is CASSLGANNNEQFF. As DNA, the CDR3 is TGTGCCAGCAGCTTAGGGGCCAATAACAATGAGCAGTTCTTC.

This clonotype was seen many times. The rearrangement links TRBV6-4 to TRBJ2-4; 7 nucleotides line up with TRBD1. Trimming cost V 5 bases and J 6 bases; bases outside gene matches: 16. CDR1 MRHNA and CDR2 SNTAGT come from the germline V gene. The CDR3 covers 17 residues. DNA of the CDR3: TGTGCCAGCAGTCCACCCCAGGAGACAGGGATGGGAAACATTCAGTACTTC. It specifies CASSPPQETGMGNIQYF.

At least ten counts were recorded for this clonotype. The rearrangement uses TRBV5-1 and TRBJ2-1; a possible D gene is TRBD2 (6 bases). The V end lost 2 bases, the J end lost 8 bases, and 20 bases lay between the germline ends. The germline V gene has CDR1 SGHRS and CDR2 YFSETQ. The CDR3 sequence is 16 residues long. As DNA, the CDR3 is TGCGCCAGCAGCTTCCCCTCTAGCGCTAAAGCCGATGAGCAGTTCTTC. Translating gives CASSFPSSAKADEQFF.

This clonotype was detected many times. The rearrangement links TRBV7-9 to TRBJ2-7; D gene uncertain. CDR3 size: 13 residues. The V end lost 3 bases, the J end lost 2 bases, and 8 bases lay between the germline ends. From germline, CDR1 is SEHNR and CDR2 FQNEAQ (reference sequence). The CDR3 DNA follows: TGTGCCAGCAGCTTCGCAAAGGCCTACGAGCAGTACTTC. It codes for CASSFAKAYEQYF.

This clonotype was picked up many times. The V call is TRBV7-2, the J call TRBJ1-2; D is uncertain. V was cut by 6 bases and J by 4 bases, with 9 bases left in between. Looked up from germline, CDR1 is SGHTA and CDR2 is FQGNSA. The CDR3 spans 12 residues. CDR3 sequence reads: CASRQLLYGYTF. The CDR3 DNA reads TGTGCCAGCAGACAGTTACTCTATGGCTACACCTTC.

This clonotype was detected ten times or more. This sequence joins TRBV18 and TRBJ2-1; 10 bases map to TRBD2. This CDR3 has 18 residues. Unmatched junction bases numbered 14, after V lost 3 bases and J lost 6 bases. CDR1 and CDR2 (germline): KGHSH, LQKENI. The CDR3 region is CASSPMPPRTSGPNEQFF. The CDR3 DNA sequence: TGTGCCAGCTCACCCATGCCCCCCCGGACTAGCGGTCCCAATGAGCAGTTCTTC.

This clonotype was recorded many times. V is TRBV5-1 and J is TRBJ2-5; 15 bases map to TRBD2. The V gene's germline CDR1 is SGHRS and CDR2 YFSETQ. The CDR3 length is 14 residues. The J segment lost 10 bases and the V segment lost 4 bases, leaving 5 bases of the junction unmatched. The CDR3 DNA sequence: TGCGCCAGCAGCCTGGGACTAGCGGGAGGCGACCAGTACTTC. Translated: CASSLGLAGGDQYF.

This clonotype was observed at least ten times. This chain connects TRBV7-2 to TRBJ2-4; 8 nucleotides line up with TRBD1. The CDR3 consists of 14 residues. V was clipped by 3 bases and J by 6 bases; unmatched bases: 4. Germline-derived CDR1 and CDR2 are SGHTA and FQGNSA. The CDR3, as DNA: TGTGCCAGCAGCTTGGGACAGGACGGAAACATTCAGTACTTC. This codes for CASSLGQDGNIQYF.

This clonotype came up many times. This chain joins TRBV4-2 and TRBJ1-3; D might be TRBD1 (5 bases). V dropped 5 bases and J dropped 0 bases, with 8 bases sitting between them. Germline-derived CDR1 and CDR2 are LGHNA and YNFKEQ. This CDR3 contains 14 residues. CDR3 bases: TGTGCCAGCAGCTTACAGGACTCTGGAAACACCATATATTTT. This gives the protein CASSLQDSGNTIYF.

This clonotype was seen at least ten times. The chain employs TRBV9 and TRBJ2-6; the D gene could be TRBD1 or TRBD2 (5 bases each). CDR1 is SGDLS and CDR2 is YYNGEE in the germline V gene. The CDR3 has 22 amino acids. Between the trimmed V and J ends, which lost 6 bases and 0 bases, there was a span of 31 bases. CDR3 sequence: CASTKGTAAPAAPLSGANVLTF. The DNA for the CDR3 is TGTGCCAGCACCAAAGGGACGGCTGCCCCCGCAGCACCACTCTCTGGGGCCAACGTCCTGACTTTC.

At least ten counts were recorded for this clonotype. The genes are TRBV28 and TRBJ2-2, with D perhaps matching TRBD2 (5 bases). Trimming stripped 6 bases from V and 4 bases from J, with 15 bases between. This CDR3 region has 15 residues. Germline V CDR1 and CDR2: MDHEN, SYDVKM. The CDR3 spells CASSPKDFSTGELFF. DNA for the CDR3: TGTGCCAGCAGCCCCAAGGACTTTTCCACCGGGGAGCTGTTTTTT.

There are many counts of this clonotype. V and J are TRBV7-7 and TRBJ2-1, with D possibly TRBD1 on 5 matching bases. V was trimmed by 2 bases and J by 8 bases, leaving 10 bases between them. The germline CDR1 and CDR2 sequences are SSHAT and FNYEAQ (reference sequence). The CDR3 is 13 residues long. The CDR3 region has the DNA TGTGCCAGCAGCTTAAGAAGGGGTGATGAGCAGTTCTTC. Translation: CASSLRRGDEQFF.

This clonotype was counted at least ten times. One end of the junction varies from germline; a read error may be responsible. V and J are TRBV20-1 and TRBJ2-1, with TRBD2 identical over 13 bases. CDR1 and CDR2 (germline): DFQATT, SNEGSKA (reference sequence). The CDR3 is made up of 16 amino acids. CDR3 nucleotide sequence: TGCAGTGCTGATCCGGGACTAGCGGGGAACTACAATGAGCAGTCCTTC. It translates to CSADPGLAGNYNEQSF.

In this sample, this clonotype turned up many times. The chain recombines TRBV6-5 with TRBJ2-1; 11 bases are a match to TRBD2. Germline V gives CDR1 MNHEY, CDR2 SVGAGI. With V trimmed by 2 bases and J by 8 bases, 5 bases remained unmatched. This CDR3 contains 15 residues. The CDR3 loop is CASSYKTSGVHEQFF. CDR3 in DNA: TGTGCCAGCAGTTACAAGACTAGCGGGGTCCATGAGCAGTTCTTC.

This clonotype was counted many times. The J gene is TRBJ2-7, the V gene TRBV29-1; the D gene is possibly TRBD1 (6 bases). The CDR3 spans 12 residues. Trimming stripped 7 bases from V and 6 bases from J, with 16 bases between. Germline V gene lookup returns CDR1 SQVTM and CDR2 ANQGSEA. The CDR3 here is CSGEQGKGEQYF. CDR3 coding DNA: TGCAGCGGGGAACAGGGAAAAGGCGAGCAGTACTTC.

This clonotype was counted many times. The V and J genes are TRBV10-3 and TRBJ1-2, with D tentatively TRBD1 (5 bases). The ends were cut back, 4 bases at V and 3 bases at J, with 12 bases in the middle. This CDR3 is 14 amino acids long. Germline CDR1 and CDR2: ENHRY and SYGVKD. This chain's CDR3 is CAISAYRDDYGYTF. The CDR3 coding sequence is TGTGCCATCAGTGCTTACCGGGACGACTATGGCTACACCTTC.

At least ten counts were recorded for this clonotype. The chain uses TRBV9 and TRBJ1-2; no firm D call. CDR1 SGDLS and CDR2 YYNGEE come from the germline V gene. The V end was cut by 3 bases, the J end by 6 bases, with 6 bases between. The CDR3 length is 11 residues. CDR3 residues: CASSASDGYTF. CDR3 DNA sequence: TGTGCCAGCAGCGCCTCCGATGGCTACACCTTC.

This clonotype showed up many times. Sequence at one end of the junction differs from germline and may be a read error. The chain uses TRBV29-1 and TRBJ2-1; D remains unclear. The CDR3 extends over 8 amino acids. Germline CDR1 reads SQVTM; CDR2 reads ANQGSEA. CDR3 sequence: CSVDTGRF. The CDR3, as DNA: TGCAGCGTTGATACTGGCCGCTTC.

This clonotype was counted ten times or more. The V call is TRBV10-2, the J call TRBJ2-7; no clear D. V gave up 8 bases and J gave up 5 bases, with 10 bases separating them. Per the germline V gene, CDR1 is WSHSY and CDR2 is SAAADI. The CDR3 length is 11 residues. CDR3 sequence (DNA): TGCGCCAGCGGGGAATGGGACGAGCAGTACTTC. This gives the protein CASGEWDEQYF.